This passage covers 13 T cell receptor beta chains from one sample sequenced in a study of TET2 disruption in CD19-targeted CAR T cells. Stated treatment: autologous CTL019 cells: CD19 CAR with 4-1BB and CD3 zeta domains. Their cognate antigens are unknown. The protocol was immunoSEQ multiplex PCR, while the TCRdb copy is restricted to in-frame clones and leaves out a portion. This specimen shows more than 25,000 clones; the ten leading clones hold 1.9%. Material: CD8- CAR+ T cells sorted from cultured blood T cells, obtained for CD19 CAR T cell therapy. Noted subset: CD8-negative CAR-positive T cells from the infusion product. All receptors derive from a man aged 65 to 85 with chronic lymphocytic leukemia.

This clone registers medium-sized by frequency. CDR3 sequence: CSASPGGSFTGELFF. The CDR3 DNA, read in part, is TGCAGTGCCAGTCCGGGGGGGAGCTTCACCGGGGAG. This chain uses TRBV20-1 with TRBJ2-2, with TRBD2 matching 8 bases. The read is 3 residues too short to cover the CDR3 end, so that end is filled in from the germline J gene. Germline V gene data show CDR1 as DFQATT and CDR2 as SNEGSKA (reference sequence). Trimming took 6 bases from V and 4 from J; bases not matched to a gene: 10. The CDR3 has 15 amino acids.

Comments on this clone: The CDR3 extends 3 residues past the end of the read, so its final part is completed from the germline J gene. The chain uses TRBV3-1 (or the pseudogene TRBV3-2) and TRBJ2-3, with D unclear. The V end was cut by 5 bases, the J end by 6 bases, with 9 bases between. The CDR3 is 12 residues long. Germline assignment: CDR1 LGHDT and CDR2 YNNKEL (reference sequence). CDR3 amino acids: CASSSSLDTQYF. CDR3 bases read: TGTGCCAGCAGCTCTAGTTTGGATACG.

Note on this clone: The CDR3 end falls 3 residues outside the read, so it is completed with the germline J gene. This sample includes further DNA sequences coding for the same CDR3. The V gene is TRBV10-3, the J gene TRBJ1-2, with D perhaps TRBD1 (5 bases). This CDR3 has 14 amino acids. Germline assignment: CDR1 ENHRY and CDR2 SYGVKD. Partial CDR3 DNA: TGTGCCATCAGTGAGGCGGGGCTTGCAGATACA. Translating gives CAISEAGLADT. The full CDR3 reads CAISEAGLADTYTF.

About this clone: The CDR3 end is not reached by the read, which stops 3 residues before it; the germline J gene fills it in. The V and J genes are TRBV18 and TRBJ2-4, with D possibly matching TRBD2 (7 bases). The CDR3 consists of 15 residues. Germline values: CDR1 KGHSH, CDR2 LQKENI. The sequenced part of the CDR3 DNA is TGTGCCAGCTCACCCGCGGGACGGGGGGCGCAGGGT. It translates to CASSPAGRGAQG. The complete CDR3 sequence is CASSPAGRGAQGQYF.

In the case of this clone: The read ends 3 residues early relative to the CDR3; the germline J gene fills the gap. The rearrangement joins TRBV18 to TRBJ1-2; D remains unclear. The V gene lost 0 bases and the J gene lost 3 bases, with 17 bases spanning the gap. Germline CDR1 and CDR2: KGHSH and LQKENI. The CDR3 is made up of 17 amino acids. CDR3 sequence: CASSPPPQRDRDYGYTF. The sequenced CDR3 bases are TGTGCCAGCTCACCACCCCCCCAGCGGGATAGGGACTATGGC. The full variable domain, with the rest looked up from reference TRBV18 and TRBJ1-2, is NAGVMQNPRHLVRRRGQEARLRCSPMKGHSHVYWYRQLPEEGLKFMVYLQKENIIDESGMPKERFSAEFPKEGPSILRIQQVVRGDSAAYFCASSPPPQRDRDYGYTFGSGTRLTVV.

Concerning this clone: The sequenced fragment ends 3 residues before the CDR3 boundary, so the rest is inferred from the germline J gene. The chain has TRBV7-3 and TRBJ2-2, with TRBD1 matching 9 bases. The CDR3 consists of 17 residues. V dropped 0 bases and J dropped 6; count of bases not matched to a gene: 8. Looked up from germline, CDR1 is SGHTA and CDR2 is FQGTGA. This CDR3 reads CASSLTGGTGKAGELFF. CDR3 bases read: TGTGCCAGCAGCTTAACAGGCGGGACAGGGAAGGCCGGGGAG.

Worth noting for this clone: Coverage ceases 3 residues before the CDR3 finishes, and the germline J gene fills in the end. J is TRBJ1-5 and V is TRBV18; 7 bases fit TRBD1. The junction had 3 bases not matched to a gene; V was cut back by 4 bases and J by 6 bases. The CDR3 spans 13 residues. Looked up from germline, CDR1 is KGHSH and CDR2 is LQKENI. CDR3 amino acids: CASSQGAGQPQHF. The CDR3 bases that were read are TGTGCCAGCTCACAGGGGGCGGGTCAGCCC.

About this clone itself: The read is 3 residues too short to cover the CDR3 end, so that end is filled in from the germline J gene. V gene TRBV9 combines with J gene TRBJ2-1, with 7 bases that match TRBD1. J was trimmed by 2 bases and V by 6 bases; bases with no gene match: 8. Per the germline V gene, CDR1 is SGDLS and CDR2 is YYNGEE. This CDR3 spans 15 amino acids. The CDR3 region is CASTPTGTPYNEQFF. The sequenced CDR3 bases are TGTGCCAGCACCCCGACAGGGACGCCCTACAATGAG.

This chain's CDR3 is CASSLAGGSGQYF. The covered CDR3 bases are TGTGCCAGCAGCTTAGCCGGGGGGAGTGGT. The V and J genes are TRBV7-9 and TRBJ2-4, with 7 bases that match TRBD2. The DNA ends 3 residues before the CDR3 does, and the rest of the CDR3 is filled in from the germline J gene. CDR1 is SEHNR and CDR2 is FQNEAQ in the germline V gene (reference sequence). The CDR3 runs to 13 residues.

As for this clone: The observed sequence ends 3 residues before the CDR3 terminus, with the missing tail filled in from the germline J gene. This CDR3 is also generated by other DNA sequences in the sample. The chain has TRBV20-1 and TRBJ1-2; 7 nucleotides agree with TRBD1. Germline loops: CDR1 DFQATT, CDR2 SNEGSKA (reference sequence). The CDR3 has 14 residues. The CDR3 sequence: CSARDTGASSGYTF. CDR3 DNA (partial): TGCAGTGCTAGAGATACAGGGGCCTCTTCTGGT.

Regarding this clone: The sequenced fragment ends 3 residues before the CDR3 boundary, so the rest is inferred from the germline J gene. The same CDR3 arises from other DNA sequences in this sample as well. The chain joins TRBV19 to TRBJ1-3, with TRBD1 as a possible D gene (6 bases). Trimming stripped 6 bases from V and 4 bases from J, with 10 bases between. This CDR3 has 13 residues. The V gene's germline CDR1 is LNHDA and CDR2 SQIVND (reference sequence). CDR3 DNA (partial): TGTGCCAGTAGCCCCGGACAGGGAAACACC. It codes for CASSPGQGNT. In full, the CDR3 reads CASSPGQGNTIYF.

The CDR3 here is CASSAIEGSNYGQYF. Incomplete CDR3 DNA: TGTGCCAGTAGTGCCATTGAAGGTTCTAACTATGGT. The gene calls are TRBV19 and TRBJ2-4, with D unresolved. The read halts 3 residues ahead of the CDR3 end, with the missing end drawn from the germline J gene. The CDR3 has 15 amino acids. Germline V lookup: CDR1 LNHDA, CDR2 SQIVND (reference sequence).

Comments on this clone: The read ends 3 residues early relative to the CDR3; the germline J gene fills the gap. The V call is TRBV4-2, the J call TRBJ1-6, with 7 bases matching TRBD1. Germline values: CDR1 LGHNA, CDR2 YNFKEQ. With V trimmed by 5 bases and J by 6 bases, 7 bases remained unmatched. The CDR3 runs 15 residues. CDR3 DNA, as far as it was read: TGTGCCAGCAGCGAAAGGACAGGAACTAATTCACCC. Amino acid sequence: CASSERTGTNSP. The full CDR3 protein reads CASSERTGTNSPLHF.